This entry is about one TCR beta chain. This sample is part of a study of blood T cell repertoires in COVID-19. Study details: COVID-19 samples, acute and convalescent, were from the United States, Italy and Spain. T cells, B-cell-depleted T cells, or PBMCs provided the cDNA or gDNA that served as material.

Germline V gene lookup returns CDR1 KGHSH and CDR2 LQKENI. J was trimmed by 2 bases and V by 1 base; bases with no gene match: 7. CDR3 size: 17 residues. Authors' methods: It was from reference gene primer amplification that nucleated cell counts were estimated. Assay: immunoSEQ multiplex PCR; the TCRdb copy retains only in-frame clones and omits some. Clone size and the V and J calls come from that table; the DNA yielded D and trimming. The sample lists around 260,000 clones; roughly 80% were seen once. Source material: peripheral blood. The source is a man aged 60-69 years who had recovered from COVID-19. This chain joins TRBV18 and TRBJ2-3; TRBD1 agrees at 9 bases. The CDR3 coding sequence is TGTGCCAGCTCACCACAAAGGACAGGGGTGGTCACAGATACGCAGTATTTT. Amino acid sequence: CASSPQRTGVVTDTQYF.